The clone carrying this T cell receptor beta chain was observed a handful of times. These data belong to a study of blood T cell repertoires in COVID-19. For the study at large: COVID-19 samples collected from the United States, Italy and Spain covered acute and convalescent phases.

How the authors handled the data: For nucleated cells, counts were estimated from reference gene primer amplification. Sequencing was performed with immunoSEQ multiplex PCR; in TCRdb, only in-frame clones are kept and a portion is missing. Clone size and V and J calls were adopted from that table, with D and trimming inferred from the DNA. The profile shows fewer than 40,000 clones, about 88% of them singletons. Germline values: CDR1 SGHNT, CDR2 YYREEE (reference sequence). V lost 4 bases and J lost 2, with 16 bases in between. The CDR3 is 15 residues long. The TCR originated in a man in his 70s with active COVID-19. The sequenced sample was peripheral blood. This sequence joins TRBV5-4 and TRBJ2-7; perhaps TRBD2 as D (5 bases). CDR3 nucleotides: TGTGCCAGCAGCCGGAAAGGGCGGGCCCCCTACGAGCAGTACTTC. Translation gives CASSRKGRAPYEQYF.